These 20 T cell receptor beta chains were sequenced from one sample in a study of blood T cell repertoires in COVID-19. TCRdb's copy holds only in-frame clones and misses some; the assay was immunoSEQ multiplex PCR. Seen here are about 250,000 clones, about 83% observed once, and the top ten hold over 4.5%. The sequencing sample was made of peripheral blood. The receptors here all came from a human donor in a cohort sampled during active COVID-19.

The chain has TRBV10-3 and TRBJ2-5; 7 bases line up with TRBD1. The V gene's germline CDR1 is ENHRY and CDR2 SYGVKD. The junction had 17 bases not matched to a gene; V was cut back by 3 bases and J by 13 bases. The CDR3 has 15 amino acids. In DNA form, the CDR3 reads TGTGCCATCAGTGACGACGGACAGGCCGCGTCTTATCTGTACTTC. Its translation is CAISDDGQAASYLYF.

This rearrangement joins TRBV18 to TRBJ2-6; D uncertain. Germline CDR1 is KGHSH and CDR2 is LQKENI. This CDR3 has 17 amino acids. Trimming removed 4 bases at V and 2 bases at J, with 15 bases between. Here the CDR3 reads CASSRSQGRTGANVLTF. The CDR3 DNA sequence: TGTGCCAGCTCACGCTCCCAAGGCAGGACTGGGGCCAACGTCCTGACTTTC.

V and J are TRBV4-2 and TRBJ2-1; D is unclear. CDR1 LGHNA and CDR2 YNFKEQ come from the germline V gene. The CDR3 consists of 13 residues. Between the trimmed V and J ends, which lost 3 bases and 3 bases, there was a span of 6 bases. CDR3 in amino acids: CASSQVDYNEQFF. CDR3 nucleotides: TGTGCCAGCAGCCAGGTAGACTACAATGAGCAGTTCTTC.

V and J are TRBV6-1 and TRBJ1-5, with TRBD1 identical over 11 bases. The V and J ends lost 2 bases and 7 bases, in that order; junction bases with no gene match: 4. Germline V gives CDR1 MNHNS, CDR2 SASEGT. CDR3 length: 15 amino acids. The CDR3 spells CASSERDRGWQPQHF. CDR3 coding DNA: TGTGCCAGCAGTGAAAGGGACAGGGGGTGGCAGCCCCAGCATTTT.

This chain's CDR3 is CASSLQGPTVTRENTEAFF. CDR3 sequence (DNA): TGTGCCAGCAGCTTACAGGGTCCCACAGTAACCCGAGAGAACACTGAAGCTTTCTTT. The V and J genes are TRBV7-3 and TRBJ1-1, with a possible D match to TRBD1 (5 bases). The CDR3 contains 19 residues. Trimming pared 2 bases from V and 1 base from J, leaving 23 bases between. Germline V lookup: CDR1 SGHTA, CDR2 FQGTGA.

The chain recombines TRBV5-1 with TRBJ1-1; D is ambiguous. From germline, CDR1 is SGHRS and CDR2 YFSETQ. This CDR3 contains 14 residues. V lost 0 bases, J lost 6 bases, and 12 bases lay in between. The chain's CDR3 is CASSLAVGAAEAFF. In DNA, the CDR3 is TGCGCCAGCAGCTTGGCCGTAGGAGCGGCTGAAGCTTTCTTT.

The chain uses TRBV19 and TRBJ1-3; D remains unclear. The CDR3 is 15 residues long. V lost 4 bases to trimming and J lost 0 bases, with 10 bases between them. Germline CDR1 and CDR2: LNHDA and SQIVND (reference sequence). The CDR3 DNA reads TGTGCCAGTAGTACTCTGTTACTCTCTGGAAACACCATATATTTT. Amino acids: CASSTLLLSGNTIYF.

The chain carries TRBV29-1 and TRBJ1-5, with no clear D. Germline values: CDR1 SQVTM, CDR2 ANQGSEA. Between the trimmed V and J ends, which lost 3 bases and 12 bases, there was a span of 12 bases. The CDR3 sequence is 11 residues long. The chain's CDR3 is CSVDVGGVQHF. The CDR3 DNA is TGCAGCGTTGATGTTGGTGGAGTCCAGCATTTT.

This chain links TRBV6-5 with TRBJ1-5, with 8 bases lining up with TRBD1. Germline CDR1 MNHEY, CDR2 SVGAGI. The V and J ends lost 4 bases and 7 bases, in that order; junction bases with no gene match: 3. The CDR3 sequence is 13 residues long. The chain's CDR3 is CASSLDRAQPQHF. DNA for the CDR3: TGTGCCAGCAGTTTGGACAGGGCGCAGCCCCAGCATTTT.

This clone has only one observation. The chain joins TRBV19 to TRBJ1-4; the D gene is possibly TRBD1 (6 bases). Germline CDR1 reads LNHDA; CDR2 reads SQIVND (reference sequence). The CDR3 length is 14 residues. Trimming took off 7 bases at V and 4 bases at J, with 13 bases between the two ends. The DNA of the CDR3 is TGTGCCAGTAAATTCGGCAGGGGTAATGAAAAACTGTTTTTT. It specifies CASKFGRGNEKLFF.

This clone occurred many times. The CDR3 nucleotides read TGTGCCAGTAGTATTGGCGGTAGCGGGGGACAGCAGTTCTTC. Amino acid sequence: CASSIGGSGGQQFF. The V gene is TRBV19, the J gene TRBJ2-1; TRBD2 matches at 9 bases. Trimming took 3 bases from V and 11 from J; bases not matched to a gene: 8. Per germline, CDR1 LNHDA and CDR2 SQIVND (reference sequence). The length of the CDR3 is 14 residues.

The V gene is TRBV2, the J gene TRBJ1-1; 7 bases are a match to TRBD1. The CDR3 spans 14 residues. J gave up 4 bases and V 4 bases, and 6 bases lay outside the gene matches. The germline CDR1 and CDR2 sequences are SNHLY and FYNNEI. The CDR3 protein is CASSVQGQATEAFF. As DNA, the CDR3 is TGTGCCAGCAGTGTACAGGGGCAGGCCACTGAAGCTTTCTTT.

This rearrangement joins TRBV2 to TRBJ1-4; D remains ambiguous. V lost 8 bases and J lost 8, with 6 bases in between. Germline CDR1 is SNHLY and CDR2 is FYNNEI. This CDR3 comprises 10 residues. This chain's CDR3 is CASRLEKLFF. CDR3 bases: TGTGCCAGCCGCCTAGAAAAACTGTTTTTT.

CDR3 loop: CATSDRRGTQYF. As DNA, the CDR3 is TGTGCCACCAGTGACCGTAGAGGTACGCAGTATTTT. This chain uses TRBV24-1 with TRBJ2-3; no clear D. Germline V gene data show CDR1 as KGHDR and CDR2 as SFDVKD. V dropped 4 bases and J dropped 8 bases, with 9 bases sitting between them. The CDR3 is 12 residues long.

This clone was picked up one time. This chain uses TRBV30 with TRBJ1-2; 9 bases align to TRBD1. V was pared by 5 bases and J by 6 bases, with 10 bases of the junction left unmatched. The V gene's germline CDR1 is GTSNPN and CDR2 SVGIG (reference sequence). This CDR3 comprises 14 residues. The CDR3 DNA is TGTGCCTGGGGCCTGGGGACAGGGCGTGATGGCTACACCTTC. Translation gives CAWGLGTGRDGYTF.

This chain links TRBV6-5 with TRBJ2-7; 11 nucleotides line up with TRBD2. The CDR3 is made up of 14 amino acids. In germline, CDR1 is MNHEY, CDR2 SVGAGI. The V and J ends lost 7 bases and 5 bases, in that order; junction bases with no gene match: 7. CDR3 sequence: CASTDGGLADEQYF. CDR3 nucleotide sequence: TGTGCCAGCACCGACGGGGGACTAGCGGACGAGCAGTACTTC.

The chain recombines TRBV7-6 with TRBJ1-5, with a weak D call TRBD1 (6 bases). Germline V lookup: CDR1 SGHVS, CDR2 FNYEAQ. CDR3 size: 16 residues. Trimming removed 1 base from V and 7 bases from J, with 17 bases in between. The CDR3 DNA reads TGTGCCAGCAGCTTAGGGCTGGGGGCGAATTACCAGCCCCAGCATTTT. Amino acid sequence: CASSLGLGANYQPQHF.

This sequence joins TRBV20-1 and TRBJ1-1; D unresolved. The CDR3 loop spans 14 amino acids. Germline CDR1 and CDR2: DFQATT and SNEGSKA (reference sequence). V lost 3 bases, J lost 1 base, and 12 bases lay in between. In nucleotides, the CDR3 is TGCAGTGCTAGTACCGGGGTGCCGAACACTGAAGCTTTCTTT. Residues: CSASTGVPNTEAFF.

The CDR3: CASSPGESGYTF. The CDR3 DNA follows: TGCGCCAGCAGCCCGGGGGAGAGTGGCTACACCTTC. V and J are TRBV5-1 and TRBJ1-2, with TRBD1 as a possible D gene (5 bases). CDR3 length: 12 residues. V dropped 4 bases and J dropped 7 bases, with 11 bases sitting between them. Germline V lookup: CDR1 SGHRS, CDR2 YFSETQ.

This sequence joins TRBV6-6 and TRBJ2-5, with TRBD1 identical over 7 bases. Germline-derived CDR1 and CDR2 are MNHNY and SVGAGI (reference sequence). The CDR3 extends over 14 amino acids. V dropped 9 bases and J dropped 4; count of bases not matched to a gene: 11. The CDR3 is CASYIDRDGETQYF. The CDR3 bases are TGTGCCAGTTACATAGACAGGGATGGAGAGACCCAGTACTTC.